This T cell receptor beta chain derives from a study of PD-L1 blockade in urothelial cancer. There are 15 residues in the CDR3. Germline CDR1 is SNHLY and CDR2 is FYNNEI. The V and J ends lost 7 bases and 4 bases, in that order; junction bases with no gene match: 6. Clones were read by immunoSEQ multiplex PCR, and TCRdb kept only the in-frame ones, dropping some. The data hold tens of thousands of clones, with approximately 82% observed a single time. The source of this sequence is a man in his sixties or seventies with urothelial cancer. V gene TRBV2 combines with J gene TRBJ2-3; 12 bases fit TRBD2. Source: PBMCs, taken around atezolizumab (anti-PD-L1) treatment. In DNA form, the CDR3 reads TGTGCCAGCATGCTAGCGGGGGGGCAGGCAGATACGCAGTATTTT. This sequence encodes CASMLAGGQADTQYF.